This is a list of T cell receptor beta chains from one sample in a study of blood T cells in healthy people across ages. In TCRdb, the 5' RACE reads were re-called with MiXCR into one record per CDR3 protein. Here the sample spans around 1,000,000 distinct CDR3 sequences, 20% to 25% being singletons. These data were likewise used in another study, on T cells of mothers and their children.

The sample comprised blood. Receptors were obtained from a girl aged 2-10 years in good health. CDR3s include the opening cysteine and the closing phenylalanine or tryptophan. A D gene is named only where the DNA matches it firmly. Expanded clones are given a class, and other clones once, few, many or no size at all.

j_gene,abundance,d_gene,v_gene,CDR3nt,CDR3aa
TRBJ2-2,few,TRBD2,TRBV20-1,TGCAGTGCTAGAGATCATACTAGCGGATTGACCGGGGAGCTGTTTTTT,CSARDHTSGLTGELFF
TRBJ2-3,-,TRBD2,TRBV29-1,TGCAGCACTCCGGGACTAGCGGGAGTGGATACGCAGTATTTT,CSTPGLAGVDTQYF
TRBJ2-5,-,-,TRBV7-6,TGTGCCAGCAGTTGGGTAGAAGGGCTGCAAGAGACCCAGTACTTC,CASSWVEGLQETQYF
TRBJ2-5,many,-,TRBV20-1,TGCAGTGCTAGTAAGGCGAACCAAGAGACCCAGTACTTC,CSASKANQETQYF
TRBJ2-7,few,TRBD1,TRBV7-9,TGTGCCAGCAGTCTCCCCGGGACAGGCTACGACGAGCAGTACTTC,CASSLPGTGYDEQYF
TRBJ2-5,-,-,TRBV6-2/TRBV6-3,TGTGCCAGCAGTTCACATAGGATTCAAGAGACCCAGTACTTC,CASSSHRIQETQYF
TRBJ2-5,-,TRBD1,TRBV7-9,TGTGCCAGCAGCTCGAGGACAGGGATCCAAGAGACCCAGTACTTC,CASSSRTGIQETQYF
TRBJ2-2,-,-,TRBV20-1,TGCAGTGGGACTCCGAACACCGGGGAGCTGTTTTTT,CSGTPNTGELFF
TRBJ2-6,few,-,TRBV7-4,TGTGCCAGCAGCCTCGCTCGACCCAAGGAGGGGGCGTCCACGATCGCTGGGGCCAACGTCCTGACTTTC,CASSLARPKEGASTIAGANVLTF
TRBJ1-2,-,TRBD1,TRBV5-5,TGTGCCAGCAGCCCGGACAGGCACGTCTACACCTTC,CASSPDRHVYTF
TRBJ1-4,-,-,TRBV20-1,TGCAGTGCTGGTCACGAAAAACTGTTTTTT,CSAGHEKLFF
TRBJ1-2,few,-,TRBV6-6,TGTGCCAGCAGTTACTCGACAGGCTATGGCTACACCTTC,CASSYSTGYGYTF
TRBJ2-1,-,TRBD2,TRBV20-1,TGCAGTGCTAGAGGGACTAGCGGGAGGACTGAGCAGTTCTTC,CSARGTSGRTEQFF
TRBJ2-5,-,-,TRBV20-1,TGCAGTGCCGAGGGAGCAGCGGAGACCCAAGAGACCCAGTACTTC,CSAEGAAETQETQYF
TRBJ2-2,few,-,TRBV5-1,TGCGCCAGCAGCTTGAAGCAACAAAAGAGCGCCGGGGAGCTGTTTTTT,CASSLKQQKSAGELFF
TRBJ2-5,-,-,TRBV7-9,TGTGCCAGCAGCCACGGATCTCAAGAGACCCAGTACTTC,CASSHGSQETQYF
TRBJ1-2,-,-,TRBV5-1,TGCGCCAGCAGCCTTTATGGGGCGGATTATGGCTACACCTTC,CASSLYGADYGYTF
TRBJ2-3,few,TRBD2,TRBV27,TGTGCCAGCAGTTTGATTTCCAGCGGGGCTGATACGCAGTATTTT,CASSLISSGADTQYF
TRBJ2-1,-,TRBD2,TRBV7-2,TGTGCCAGCAACCTAGCGGGGGGAGGCTCCAATGAGCAGTTCTTC,CASNLAGGGSNEQFF
TRBJ2-1,-,TRBD2,TRBV10-3,TGTGCCATCAGTGGGACTAGCGGGGGGACGTCTAATGAGCAGTTCTTC,CAISGTSGGTSNEQFF
TRBJ2-1,few,-,TRBV14,TGTGCCAGCAGCCAAGAGGCGGCCTACTACAATGAGCAGTTCTTC,CASSQEAAYYNEQFF
TRBJ2-5,few,-,TRBV10-3,TGTGCCATCAGTGAGAGGGCAGGCCGGAAGGGGGAGACCCAGTACTTC,CAISERAGRKGETQYF
TRBJ2-5,few,-,TRBV29-1,TGCAGCGCCGTCTCGGGGGAGACCCAGTACTTC,CSAVSGETQYF
TRBJ2-3,-,-,TRBV11-2,TGTGCCAGCAGCTTAGGGCATGAACAGGGACGGGCGCAGTATTTT,CASSLGHEQGRAQYF
TRBJ1-2,few,-,TRBV6-5,TGTGCCGCTGGGTGGGCGACCGAATTATGGCCCGACACCTTC,CAAGWATELWPDTF
TRBJ2-2,few,-,TRBV12-3/TRBV12-4,TGTGCCAGCAGTGCGAGCAACTCGAACACCGGGGAGCTGTTTTTT,CASSASNSNTGELFF
TRBJ1-1,-,-,TRBV7-8,TGTGCCAGCAGCACCGTCCGGCAGAACACTGAAGCTTTCTTT,CASSTVRQNTEAFF
TRBJ1-2,once,-,TRBV10-3,TGTGCCAGCAGTTACTCCACTACGGCTAACTATGGCTACACCTTC,CASSYSTTANYGYTF
TRBJ2-5,few,-,TRBV12-3/TRBV12-4,TGTGCCAGCAGTTTCTGGCCCGAGACCCAGTACTTC,CASSFWPETQYF
TRBJ2-7,-,-,TRBV20-1,TGCAGTGCTTTACCCGTAAGCTCCTACGAGCAGTACTTC,CSALPVSSYEQYF
TRBJ1-3,few,-,TRBV12-3/TRBV12-4,TGTGCCAGCAGTCTTGCGCTGTCTGGAAACACCATATATTTT,CASSLALSGNTIYF